The entry below gives a single T cell receptor beta chain sequence along with its context. The CDR3 sequence is 16 residues long. V was cut by 2 bases and J by 0 bases, with 10 bases left in between. Germline V gene data show CDR1 as SGHTA and CDR2 as FQGNSA. This sample is part of a study of cytomegalovirus exposure and HLA in healthy donors. 13 Jbeta primers and 60 Vbeta primers were used for the PCR. Measured with immunoSEQ multiplex PCR; TCRdb has only the in-frame clones, and not every one. The sample holds 150,000 to 200,000 clones, just over 70% seen once. The chain employs TRBV7-2 and TRBJ2-2; TRBD1 is a possible D gene (5 bases). The sequenced sample was PBMCs. The sequence was collected from a man younger than 30 in good health and CMV-seropositive. CDR3 sequence (DNA): TGTGCCAGCAGCTTAAGACAGTTCGCGAACACCGGGGAGCTGTTTTTT. This encodes CASSLRQFANTGELFF.